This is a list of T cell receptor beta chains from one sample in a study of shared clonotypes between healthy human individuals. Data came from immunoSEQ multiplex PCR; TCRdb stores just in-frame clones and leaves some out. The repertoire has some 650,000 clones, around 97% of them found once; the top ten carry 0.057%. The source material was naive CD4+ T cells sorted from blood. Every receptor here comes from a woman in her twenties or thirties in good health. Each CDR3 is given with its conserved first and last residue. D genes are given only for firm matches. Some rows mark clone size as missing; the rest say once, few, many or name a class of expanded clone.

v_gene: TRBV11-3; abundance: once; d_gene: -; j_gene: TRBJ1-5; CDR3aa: CASSLGLSLRPWHNQPQHF; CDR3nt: TGTGCCAGCAGCTTAGGCCTATCGTTGCGGCCATGGCACAATCAGCCCCAGCATTTT
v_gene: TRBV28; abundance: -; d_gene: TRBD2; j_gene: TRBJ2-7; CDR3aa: CASSRPVAGGYEQYF; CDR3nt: TGTGCCAGCAGTCGACCCGTAGCGGGAGGATACGAGCAGTACTTC
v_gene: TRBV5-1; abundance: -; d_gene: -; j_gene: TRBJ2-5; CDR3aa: CASSLGGAETQYF; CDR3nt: TGCGCCAGCAGCCTCGGAGGTGCAGAGACCCAGTACTTC
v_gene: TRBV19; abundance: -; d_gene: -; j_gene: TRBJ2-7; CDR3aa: CASSNFGNDFTYEQYF; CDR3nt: TGTGCCAGTAGTAATTTCGGGAACGACTTTACCTACGAGCAGTACTTC
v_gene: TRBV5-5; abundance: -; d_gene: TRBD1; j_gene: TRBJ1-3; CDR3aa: CASSSGQGSGNTIYF; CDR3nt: TGTGCCAGCAGCTCCGGACAGGGCTCTGGAAACACCATATATTTT
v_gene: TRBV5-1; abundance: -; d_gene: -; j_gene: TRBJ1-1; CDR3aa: CASSIDGRGFVNTEAFF; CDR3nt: TGCGCCAGCAGCATCGATGGGAGAGGTTTCGTGAACACTGAAGCTTTCTTT
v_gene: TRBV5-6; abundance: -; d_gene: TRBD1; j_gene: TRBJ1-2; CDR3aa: CASSLATGITYGYTF; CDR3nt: TGTGCCAGCAGCTTGGCGACAGGGATCACCTATGGCTACACCTTC
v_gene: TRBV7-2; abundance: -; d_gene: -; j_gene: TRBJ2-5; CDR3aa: CASNLSQETQYF; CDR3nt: TGTGCCAGCAACTTATCCCAAGAGACCCAGTACTTC
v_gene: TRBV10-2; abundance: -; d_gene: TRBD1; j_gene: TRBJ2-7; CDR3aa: CASSVRTGPYEQYF; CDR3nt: TGCGCCAGCAGTGTGAGGACAGGGCCCTACGAGCAGTACTTC
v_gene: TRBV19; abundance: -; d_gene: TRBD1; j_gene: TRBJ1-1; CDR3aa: CASSKTGETEAFF; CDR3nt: TGTGCCAGTAGTAAAACAGGGGAGACTGAAGCTTTCTTT
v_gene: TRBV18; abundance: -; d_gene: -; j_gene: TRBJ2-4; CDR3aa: CASSPGGLAKNIQYF; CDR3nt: TGTGCCAGCTCACCGGGGGGACTAGCCAAAAACATTCAGTACTTC
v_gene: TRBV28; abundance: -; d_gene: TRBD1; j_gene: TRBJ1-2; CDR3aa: CASSLTAQGARGYTF; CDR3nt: TGTGCCAGCAGTTTAACGGCACAGGGGGCGAGAGGCTACACCTTC
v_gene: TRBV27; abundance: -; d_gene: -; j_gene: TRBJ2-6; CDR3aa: CASSQYSGANVLTF; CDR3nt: TGTGCCAGCAGCCAGTACTCTGGGGCCAACGTCCTGACTTTC
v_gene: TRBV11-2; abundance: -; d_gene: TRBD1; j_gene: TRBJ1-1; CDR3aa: CASSTVTGGETEAFF; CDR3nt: TGTGCCAGCAGCACTGTTACAGGGGGCGAAACTGAAGCTTTCTTT
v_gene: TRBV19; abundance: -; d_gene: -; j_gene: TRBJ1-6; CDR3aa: CASSDLVGDNSPLHF; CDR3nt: TGTGCCAGTAGCGACCTTGTTGGGGATAATTCACCCCTCCACTTT
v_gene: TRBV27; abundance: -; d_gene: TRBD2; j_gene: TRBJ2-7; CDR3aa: CASSFSIQRLAGGSSYEQYF; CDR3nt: TGTGCCAGCAGTTTTTCGATCCAGAGACTAGCGGGAGGGAGCTCCTACGAGCAGTACTTC
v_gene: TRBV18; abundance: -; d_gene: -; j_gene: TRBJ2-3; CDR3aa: CASSKRDTQYF; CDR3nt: TGTGCCAGCTCAAAAAGGGATACGCAGTATTTT
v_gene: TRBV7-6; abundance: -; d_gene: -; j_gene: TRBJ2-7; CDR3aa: CASSLISGGDFSYEQYF; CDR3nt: TGTGCCAGCAGCTTAATTTCGGGTGGGGACTTCTCCTACGAGCAGTACTTC
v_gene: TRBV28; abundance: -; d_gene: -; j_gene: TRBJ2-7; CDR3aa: CASSLQGPPYEQYF; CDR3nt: TGTGCCAGCAGCTTACAGGGACCGCCCTACGAGCAGTACTTC
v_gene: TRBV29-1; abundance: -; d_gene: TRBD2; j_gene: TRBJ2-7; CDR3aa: CSVGGSGRGRYEQYF; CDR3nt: TGCAGCGTTGGGGGTAGCGGGAGGGGACGCTACGAGCAGTACTTC
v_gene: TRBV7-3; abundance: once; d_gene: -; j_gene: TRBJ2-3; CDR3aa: CASSSGNTDTQYF; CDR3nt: TGTGCCAGCAGCTCCGGGAATACAGATACGCAGTATTTT
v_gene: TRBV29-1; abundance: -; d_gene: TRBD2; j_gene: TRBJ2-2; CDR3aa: CSVSLAGQNTGELFF; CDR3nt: TGCAGCGTTTCTCTAGCGGGGCAAAACACCGGGGAGCTGTTTTTT
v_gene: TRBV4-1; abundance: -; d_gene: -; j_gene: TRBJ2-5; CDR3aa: CASSSTREGETQYF; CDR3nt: TGCGCCAGCAGCTCCACCCGAGAGGGGGAGACCCAGTACTTC
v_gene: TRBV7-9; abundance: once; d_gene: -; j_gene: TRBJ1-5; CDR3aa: CASSLGQLRNQPQHF; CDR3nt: TGTGCCAGCAGCTTAGGACAGTTGAGGAATCAGCCCCAGCATTTT
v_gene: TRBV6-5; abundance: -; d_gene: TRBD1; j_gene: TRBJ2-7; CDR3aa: CASSPHRDRGNEQYF; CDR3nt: TGTGCCAGCAGCCCCCACCGGGACAGGGGTAACGAGCAGTACTTC
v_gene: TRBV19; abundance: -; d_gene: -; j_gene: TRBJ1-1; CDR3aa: CASSIGLGGLTEAFF; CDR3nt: TGTGCCAGTAGTATAGGGCTCGGGGGATTAACTGAAGCTTTCTTT
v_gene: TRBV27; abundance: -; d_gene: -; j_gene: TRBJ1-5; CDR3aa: CASSYGGNQPQHF; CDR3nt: TGTGCCAGCAGTTATGGGGGGAATCAGCCCCAGCATTTT
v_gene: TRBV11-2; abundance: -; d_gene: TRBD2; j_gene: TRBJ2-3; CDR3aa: CASSFGTSGSTDTQYF; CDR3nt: TGTGCCAGCAGCTTTGGGACTAGCGGAAGCACAGATACGCAGTATTTT
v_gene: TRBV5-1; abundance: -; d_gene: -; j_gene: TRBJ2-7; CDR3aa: CASSFAGGYEQYF; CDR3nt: TGCGCCAGCAGCTTCGCAGGTGGCTACGAGCAGTACTTC